The entry below describes one T cell receptor beta chain. The antigen this receptor binds is unknown. The record has no base qualities; no much larger clone is one base away. This record belongs to a study of Ad26.COV2.S vaccination and SARS-CoV-2 variants (dated by TCRdb to about 2021). Describing the broader study: Donors in the vaccine arm were drawn from COV1001, a multicentre, randomized, double-blind, placebo-controlled phase I-IIa trial testing Ad26.COV2.S in healthy adults. Trial participants were randomized into five groups of five, in which low-dose or high-dose Ad26.COV2.S was given once or twice, or placebo was given on both occasions. Investigators did not know the trial group allocation while performing experiments and assessing outcomes. Ad26.COV2.S was administered intramuscularly at 5 x 10^10 or 1 x 10^11 viral particles, either as a single shot or as two shots given 56 days apart. A total of roughly 32 samples were included in the TCR-sequenced set, comprising roughly 19 Ad26.COV2.S vaccine recipients, 5 placebo recipients and 8 SARS-CoV-2 convalescent individuals. TCRbeta repertoire sequencing was used to assess the specificity and breadth of SARS-CoV-2-reactive T cell receptors after Ad26.COV2.S vaccination.

Read against the paper, the sample's treatment or condition label means: 19 received Ad26.COV2.S at low or high dose, single or two shots; roughly five received placebo; per-sample allocation not given. Repertoires of vaccine and placebo recipients were sequenced from samples taken on day 63 after the first injection. Cohort 1b enrolled some 25 adults aged 18-55 years at a single site in Boston, USA, between 29 July and 7 August 2020. Ad26.COV2.S was a replication-incompetent adenovirus type 26 vector expressing a prefusion-stabilized SARS-CoV-2 spike protein from the original Wuhan strain. V sheds 6 bases and J sheds 4 bases, leaving 12 bases between their ends. Taken from the germline V gene, the CDR1 and CDR2 loops are MNHEY and SVGAGI. From the cysteine through the phenylalanine, the CDR3 covers 13 amino acids. The retained sequence is limited to the CDR3, 39 bases, with the frame set at the first base.

The immunoSEQ Assay was used to sequence TCRbeta CDR3 regions. After extraction, genomic DNA underwent amplification by bias-controlled multiplex PCR, followed by high-throughput sequencing. Turning to the authors' computational methods: To quantify the absolute abundance of each unique TCRbeta CDR3 region, sequences were collapsed and filtered. Usable DNA was measured by amplifying reference genes present in all nucleated cells, and TCRbeta template counts were normalized to that usable DNA to estimate T cell fraction. Repertoire TCRs were annotated as SARS-CoV-2-specific by exact matching of V gene, CDR3 amino acid sequence and J gene to a known reactive TCR set. The reference SARS-CoV-2 TCR set came from MIRA and was filtered for enrichment in COVID-19-positive ImmuneCODE repertoires, removing public or cross-reactive TCRs. Drawing on the MIRA antigens, annotated TCRs were analysed further at the level of specific ORF or position within ORF. Depth was the summed frequency of annotated unique rearrangements, while breadth was defined as annotated unique rearrangements over total unique productive rearrangements. Group comparisons of TCR breadth used two-sided Wilcoxon rank-sum tests. Here the immuneACCESS table is served through TCRdb, limited to in-frame sequences with V and J called. Missing clones are a known gap in these copies; in checked studies unresolved V genes cover under half, and the rest lacks a known reason. That table is the source of V, J and clone size, and D and trimming were worked out from the DNA. The sample data list approximately 500,000 clones, and 87% of these were observed just once. The ten largest clones represent about 13% of the sample.

What the study reported, not specific to this receptor: Higher spike-specific TCR breadth was observed in Ad26.COV2.S recipients than in placebo recipients (P = 0.0014). The study lacked the statistical power to compare responses across vaccine doses or regimens. According to the authors, total T cell responses may have been underestimated by the TCR breadth and depth analyses. Substantial breadth of spike-specific CD8+ and CD4+ T cell responses was reported after vaccination. Vaccine and placebo recipients had comparable non-spike TCR breadth, which fits with the vaccine containing only spike.

The receptor was derived from a person between 18 and 59 years old who received the Ad26.COV2.S COVID-19 vaccine or a placebo. This sequence uses TRBV6-5 and TRBJ1-1; a tentative D match to TRBD1 spans 5 bases. The sequencing used peripheral blood, collected in a trial of Ad26.COV2.S vaccine versus placebo. The CDR3 protein: CASRPSGSTEAFF. The DNA sequence follows: TGTGCCAGCAGGCCTTCAGGGAGCACTGAAGCTTTCTTT.